This entry concerns a single T cell receptor (beta chain). Its specificity is not known. This CDR3 is 14 amino acids long. Germline V lookup: CDR1 SGHRS, CDR2 YFSETQ. Trimming removed 3 bases from V and 2 bases from J, with 8 bases in between. This entry is derived from a study of shared clonotypes between healthy human individuals. Study-wide findings and caveats: The study sampled only blood, and tissue repertoires likely differ. It was expected that sequencing depth would affect clonotype sharing among donors.

Deep-level running was used for the assay. Profiling relied on immunoSEQ multiplex PCR, and the TCRdb table lists in-frame clones only, not all of them. The data hold around 600,000 clones, with around 97% observed a single time. The sequenced sample consisted of naive CD4+ T cells sorted from blood. Subset of the sample: CD45RA+ positively selected. V usage is TRBV5-1 and J usage is TRBJ2-2, with D possibly being TRBD1 (5 bases). The sequence derives from a woman in her 30s in good health. The CDR3 DNA reads as TGCGCCAGCAGCTCTGACAGTAACACCGGGGAGCTGTTTTTT. This encodes CASSSDSNTGELFF.